The 16 T cell receptor beta chains reported below all come from one sample, sequenced in a study of early T cells in non-severe SARS-CoV-2 infection (dated by TCRdb to the early 2020s). Preparation of the library involved 5' RACE. TCRdb lists the instrument as NextSeq 500. Using fastp trimming at Q25 and MiXCR clonotype assembly, TCRdb reanalyzed the public sequencing data and kept in-frame beta chains. Under each unique CDR3 protein, matching rows form one entry showing the most common genes and DNA. Across this sample there are about 110,000 distinct CDR3 sequences, with about 12% seen only once. Less than 3.5% of the sample is held by the ten biggest clonotypes. Sequencing used whole blood. The receptor set was obtained from an adult who was a healthcare worker with PCR-confirmed SARS-CoV-2 infection or an uninfected control (not recorded which).

This chain connects TRBV3-1 to TRBJ1-6; D is unclear. V lost 1 base and J 10 bases, leaving 11 bases between the germline ends. The CDR3 totals 14 residues. Germline-derived CDR1 and CDR2 are LGHDT and YNNKEL (reference sequence). The DNA of the CDR3 is TGTGCCAGCAGCCAAGGAACAGACGTGTCACCCCTCCACTTT. It specifies CASSQGTDVSPLHF.

The DNA for the CDR3 is TGTGCCAGCAGCGTCGACACTAGACTAGAGCAGTACTTC. This sequence encodes CASSVDTRLEQYF. This sequence joins TRBV11-2 and TRBJ2-7, with D possibly matching TRBD2 (5 bases). The V gene's germline CDR1 is SGHAT and CDR2 FQNNGV. V was shortened by 5 bases and J by 7 bases, with 15 bases between the two germline ends. The CDR3 runs to 13 residues. Filled out from reference TRBV11-2 and TRBJ2-7, the complete variable domain reads EAGVAQSPRYKIIEKRQSVAFWCNPISGHATLYWYQQILGQGPKLLIQFQNNGVVDDSQLPKDRFSAERLKGVDSTLKIQPAKLEDSAVYLCASSVDTRLEQYFGPGTRLTVT.

This clonotype was counted ten times or more. The V and J genes are TRBV29-1 and TRBJ2-4; D is undetermined. The CDR3 has 14 residues. Germline V gene sequence: CDR1 SQVTM, CDR2 ANQGSEA. Trimming stripped 7 bases from V and 6 bases from J, with 19 bases between. The CDR3 spells CSASDQWTRNIQYF. In DNA form, the CDR3 reads TGCAGCGCCTCGGATCAGTGGACGAGAAACATTCAGTACTTC.

This clonotype occurred a few times. The chain is built from TRBV29-1 and TRBJ2-5; possibly TRBD1 for D (6 bases). The CDR3 sequence is 12 residues long. Germline V CDR1 and CDR2: SQVTM, ANQGSEA. With 6 bases removed from V and 5 bases from J, the gap between germline ends came to 13 bases. In DNA, the CDR3 is TGCAGCGTGACAGGTTCATTCGAGACCCAGTACTTC. Its translation is CSVTGSFETQYF.

This clonotype came up many times. The gene calls are TRBV7-2 and TRBJ2-3; tentatively, D is TRBD1 or TRBD2 (5 bases each). The V gene lost 5 bases and the J gene lost 10 bases, with 10 bases spanning the gap. Germline CDR1 is SGHTA and CDR2 is FQGNSA. The CDR3 is 11 amino acids. CDR3 amino acids: CASSPTGPQYF. CDR3 coding DNA: TGTGCCAGCAGCCCCACGGGGCCGCAGTATTTT. The entire variable domain, with the rest obtained from reference TRBV7-2 and TRBJ2-3, is as follows: GAGVSQSPSNKVTEKGKDVELRCDPISGHTALYWYRQSLGQGLEFLIYFQGNSAPDKSGLPSDRFSAERTGGSVSTLTIQRTQQEDSAVYLCASSPTGPQYFGPGTRLTVL.

The V call is TRBV5-4, the J call TRBJ1-1; maybe TRBD1 (6 bases). V was clipped by 3 bases and J by 4 bases, with 13 bases between them. The CDR3 loop spans 14 amino acids. Germline V gene data show CDR1 as SGHNT and CDR2 as YYREEE (reference sequence). As DNA, the CDR3 is TGTGCCAGCAGCTCGCCAGGGGAGCGCACTGAAGCTTTCTTT. Protein product: CASSSPGERTEAFF.

The chain combines TRBV12-3 or TRBV12-4 with TRBJ2-7; TRBD1 matches at 11 bases. Germline trimming cut 3 bases from V and 6 bases from J; bases unmatched to any gene: 7. This CDR3 comprises 15 residues. Here the CDR3 DNA reads TGTGCCAGCAGTTTCCTTGGACAGGGGGCCTTCGAGCAGTACTTC. The encoded protein is CASSFLGQGAFEQYF.

This clonotype appeared many times. This rearrangement joins TRBV7-3 to TRBJ2-7; D gene ambiguous. CDR1 is SGHTA and CDR2 is FQGTGA in the germline V gene. This CDR3 comprises 15 residues. V was cut by 1 base and J by 7 bases, with 17 bases left in between. CDR3 DNA sequence: TGTGCCAGCAGCTTAATAGGAGCCCCCGAAGGGGAGCAGTACTTC. Amino acid sequence: CASSLIGAPEGEQYF.

In its sample, this clonotype was seen many times. The chain employs TRBV28 and TRBJ2-7; D uncertain. The CDR3 loop spans 13 amino acids. V was cut by 7 bases and J by 0 bases, with 10 bases left in between. The germline V gene has CDR1 MDHEN and CDR2 SYDVKM. CDR3 coding DNA: TGTGCCAGCACTTTCCCAAGCTCCTACGAGCAGTACTTC. Residues: CASTFPSSYEQYF.

This clonotype was found a few times. The rearrangement joins TRBV6-2 or TRBV6-3 to TRBJ2-5; 7 bases align to TRBD1. The CDR3 totals 14 residues. CDR1 and CDR2 from the germline V gene are MNHEY and SVGEGT. V trimming: 5 bases; J trimming: 2 bases; junction bases outside the gene matches: 5. The CDR3 nucleotides read TGTGCCAGCAGTACCCGGGACAGACAAGAGACCCAGTACTTC. Protein product: CASSTRDRQETQYF.

The V call is TRBV7-9, the J call TRBJ1-2; maybe TRBD1 (5 bases). This CDR3 has 13 residues. The V end was cut by 0 bases, the J end by 10 bases, with 12 bases between. Germline values: CDR1 SEHNR, CDR2 FQNEAQ (reference sequence). The CDR3 here is CASSLAPGEDYTF. Written as DNA, the CDR3 is TGTGCCAGCAGCTTAGCGCCGGGGGAAGACTACACCTTC.

This sequence joins TRBV5-1 and TRBJ2-7; the D is unclear. Trimming removed 4 bases from V and 2 bases from J, with 13 bases in between. The CDR3 spans 14 residues. Germline loops: CDR1 SGHRS, CDR2 YFSETQ. CDR3 sequence (DNA): TGCGCCAGCAGCCATGGAAAAGGGCCCTACGAGCAGTACTTC. Amino acid sequence: CASSHGKGPYEQYF.

This clonotype has a count of ten or more. This chain joins TRBV3-1 and TRBJ2-5; 7 bases align to TRBD1. This CDR3 contains 16 residues. Germline loops: CDR1 LGHDT, CDR2 YNNKEL (reference sequence). With 7 bases clipped from V and 3 bases from J, the junction kept 14 bases outside the gene matches. The CDR3 loop reads CASTSYSGTEKETQYF. DNA for the CDR3: TGTGCCAGCACCTCCTACTCCGGGACAGAGAAAGAGACCCAGTACTTC.

This clonotype was counted many times. The V and J genes are TRBV11-2 and TRBJ2-7, with D hard to call. Deletions cut 8 bases from V and 5 bases from J, with 16 bases between. The CDR3 runs 13 residues. Germline CDR1 and CDR2: SGHAT and FQNNGV. CDR3 loop: CASGPFLEHEQYF. The CDR3, as DNA: TGTGCCAGCGGGCCCTTCTTAGAGCACGAGCAGTACTTC.

In its sample, this clonotype was seen a few times. This chain joins TRBV28 and TRBJ1-1, with TRBD1 matching over 9 bases. The CDR3 is 16 amino acids. Germline loops: CDR1 MDHEN, CDR2 SYDVKM. With 3 bases clipped from V and 1 base from J, the junction kept 6 bases outside the gene matches. The CDR3 here is CASSFRRGQGNTEAFF. CDR3 DNA sequence: TGTGCCAGCAGTTTTCGTCGGGGACAGGGGAACACTGAAGCTTTCTTT.

This clonotype occurred a few times. The chain's CDR3 is CASSSFTSGPYNEQFF. The DNA of the CDR3 is TGTGCCAGCAGCTCCTTCACTAGCGGGCCGTACAATGAGCAGTTCTTC. The gene calls are TRBV7-9 and TRBJ2-1; TRBD2 matches 9 bases. The CDR3 loop spans 16 amino acids. Germline V CDR1 and CDR2: SEHNR, FQNEAQ (reference sequence). The V and J ends lost 4 bases and 4 bases, in that order; junction bases with no gene match: 8.